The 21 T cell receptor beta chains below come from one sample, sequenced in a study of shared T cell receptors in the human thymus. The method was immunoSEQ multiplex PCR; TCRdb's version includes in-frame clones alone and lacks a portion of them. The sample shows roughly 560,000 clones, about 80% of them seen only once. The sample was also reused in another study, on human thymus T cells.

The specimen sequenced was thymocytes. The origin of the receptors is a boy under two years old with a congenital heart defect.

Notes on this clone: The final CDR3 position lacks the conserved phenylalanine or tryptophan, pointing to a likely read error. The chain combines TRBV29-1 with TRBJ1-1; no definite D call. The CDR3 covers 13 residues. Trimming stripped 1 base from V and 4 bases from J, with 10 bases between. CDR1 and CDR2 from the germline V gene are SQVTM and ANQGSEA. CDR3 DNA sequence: TGCAGCGTTGAAGTAAGGGAGAGCACTGAAGCTTTCCTT. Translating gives CSVEVRESTEAFL.

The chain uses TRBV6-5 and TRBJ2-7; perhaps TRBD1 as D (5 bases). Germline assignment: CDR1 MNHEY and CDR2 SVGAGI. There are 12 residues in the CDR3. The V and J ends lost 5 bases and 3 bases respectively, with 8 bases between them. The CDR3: CASSNGHYEQYF. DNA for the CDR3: TGTGCCAGCAGTAACGGACACTACGAGCAGTACTTC.

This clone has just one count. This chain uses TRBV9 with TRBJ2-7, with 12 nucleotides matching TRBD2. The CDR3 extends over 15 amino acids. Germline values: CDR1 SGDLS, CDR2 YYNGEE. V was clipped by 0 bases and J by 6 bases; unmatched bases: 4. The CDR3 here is CASSVEASGRAEQYF. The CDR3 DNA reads TGTGCCAGCAGCGTAGAGGCTAGCGGGAGGGCCGAGCAGTACTTC.

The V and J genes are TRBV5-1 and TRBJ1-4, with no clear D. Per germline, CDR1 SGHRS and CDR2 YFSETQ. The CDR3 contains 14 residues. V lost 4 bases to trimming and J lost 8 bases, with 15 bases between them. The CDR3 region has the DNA TGCGCCAGCAGCCCCATGGCTAGATGGGAAAAACTGTTTTTT. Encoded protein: CASSPMARWEKLFF.

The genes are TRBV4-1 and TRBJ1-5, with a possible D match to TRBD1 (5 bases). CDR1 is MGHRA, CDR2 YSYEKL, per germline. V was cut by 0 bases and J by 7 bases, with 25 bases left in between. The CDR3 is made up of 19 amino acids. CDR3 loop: CASSQEGFEMTAPQQPQHF. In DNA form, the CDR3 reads TGCGCCAGCAGCCAAGAGGGATTCGAAATGACAGCCCCCCAACAGCCCCAGCATTTT.

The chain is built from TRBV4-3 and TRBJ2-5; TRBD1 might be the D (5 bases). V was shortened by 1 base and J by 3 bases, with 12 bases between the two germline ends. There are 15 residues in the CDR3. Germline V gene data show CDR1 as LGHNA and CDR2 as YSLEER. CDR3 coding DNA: TGCGCCAGCAGCCAAGTGAAGCAGGGAAAAGAGACCCAGTACTTC. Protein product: CASSQVKQGKETQYF.

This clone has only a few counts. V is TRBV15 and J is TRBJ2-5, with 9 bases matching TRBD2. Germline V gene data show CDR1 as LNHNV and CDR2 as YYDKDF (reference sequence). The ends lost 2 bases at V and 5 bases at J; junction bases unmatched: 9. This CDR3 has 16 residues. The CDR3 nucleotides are TGTGCCACCAGCAGACTAGCGGGATTCGTTGCGGAGACCCAGTACTTC. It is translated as CATSRLAGFVAETQYF.

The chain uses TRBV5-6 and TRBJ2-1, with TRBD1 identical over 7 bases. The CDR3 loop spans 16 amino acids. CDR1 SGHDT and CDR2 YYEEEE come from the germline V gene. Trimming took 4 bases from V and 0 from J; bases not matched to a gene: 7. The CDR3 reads CASSPRGSISYNEQFF. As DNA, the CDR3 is TGTGCCAGCAGCCCCAGGGGGTCCATCTCCTACAATGAGCAGTTCTTC.

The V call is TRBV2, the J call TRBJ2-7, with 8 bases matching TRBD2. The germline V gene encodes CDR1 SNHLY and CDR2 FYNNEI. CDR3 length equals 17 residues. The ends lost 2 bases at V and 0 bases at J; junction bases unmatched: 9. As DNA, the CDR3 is TGTGCCAGCAGTGAACAGGCCGGGACTAGGTACTCCTACGAGCAGTACTTC. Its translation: CASSEQAGTRYSYEQYF.

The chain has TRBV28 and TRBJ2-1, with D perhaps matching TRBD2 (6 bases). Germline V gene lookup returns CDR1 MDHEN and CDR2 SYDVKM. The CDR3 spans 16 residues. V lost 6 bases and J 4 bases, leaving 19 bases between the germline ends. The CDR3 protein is CASRAVLAYPYNEQFF. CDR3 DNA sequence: TGTGCCAGCAGAGCCGTACTAGCTTACCCTTACAATGAGCAGTTCTTC.

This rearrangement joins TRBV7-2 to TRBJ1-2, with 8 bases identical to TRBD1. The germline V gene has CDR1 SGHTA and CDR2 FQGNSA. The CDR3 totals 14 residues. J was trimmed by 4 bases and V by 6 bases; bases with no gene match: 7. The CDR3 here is CASRTGTGPYGYTF. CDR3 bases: TGTGCCAGCAGAACCGGGACAGGTCCCTATGGCTACACCTTC.

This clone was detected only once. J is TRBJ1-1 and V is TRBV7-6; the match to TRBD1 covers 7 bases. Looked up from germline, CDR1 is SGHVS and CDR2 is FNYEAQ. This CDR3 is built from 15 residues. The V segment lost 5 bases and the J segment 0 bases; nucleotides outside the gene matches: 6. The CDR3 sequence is CASSLRTGVNTEAFF. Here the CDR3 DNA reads TGTGCCAGCAGCCTCAGGACAGGAGTGAACACTGAAGCTTTCTTT.

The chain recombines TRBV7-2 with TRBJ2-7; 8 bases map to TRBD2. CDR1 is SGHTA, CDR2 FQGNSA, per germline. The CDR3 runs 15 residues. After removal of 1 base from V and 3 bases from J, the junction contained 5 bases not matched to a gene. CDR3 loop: CASSLESGGLYEQYF. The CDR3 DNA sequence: TGTGCCAGCAGCTTAGAAAGCGGGGGCCTCTACGAGCAGTACTTC.

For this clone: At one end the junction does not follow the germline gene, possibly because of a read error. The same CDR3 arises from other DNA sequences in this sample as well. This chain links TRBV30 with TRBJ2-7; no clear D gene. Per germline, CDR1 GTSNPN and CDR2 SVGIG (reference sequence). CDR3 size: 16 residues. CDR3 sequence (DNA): TGTGCCTGGAGTGTACGATCGCCGAAGGAGTCCTATGAGCAGTACTTC. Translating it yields CAWSVRSPKESYEQYF.

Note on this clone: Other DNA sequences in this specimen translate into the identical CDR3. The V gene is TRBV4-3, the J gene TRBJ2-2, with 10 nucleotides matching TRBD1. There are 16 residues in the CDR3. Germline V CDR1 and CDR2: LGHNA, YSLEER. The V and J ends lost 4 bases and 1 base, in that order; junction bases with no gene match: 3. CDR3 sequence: CASSRGDRGNTGELFF. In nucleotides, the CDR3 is TGCGCCAGCAGCCGCGGGGACAGGGGGAACACCGGGGAGCTGTTTTTT.

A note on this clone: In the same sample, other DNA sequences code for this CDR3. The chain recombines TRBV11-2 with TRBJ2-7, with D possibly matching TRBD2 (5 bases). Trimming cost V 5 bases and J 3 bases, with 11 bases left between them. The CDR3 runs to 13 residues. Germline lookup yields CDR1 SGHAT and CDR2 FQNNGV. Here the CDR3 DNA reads TGTGCCAGCAGCCCCACGGGGAACTACGAGCAGTACTTC. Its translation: CASSPTGNYEQYF.

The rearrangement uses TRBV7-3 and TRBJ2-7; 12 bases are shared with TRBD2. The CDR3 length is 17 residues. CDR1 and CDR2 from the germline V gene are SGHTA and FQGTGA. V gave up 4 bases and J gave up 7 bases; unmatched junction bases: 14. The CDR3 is CASSSSQTSGSPGEQYF. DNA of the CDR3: TGTGCCAGCAGCTCCTCGCAGACTAGCGGGAGTCCGGGAGAGCAGTACTTC.

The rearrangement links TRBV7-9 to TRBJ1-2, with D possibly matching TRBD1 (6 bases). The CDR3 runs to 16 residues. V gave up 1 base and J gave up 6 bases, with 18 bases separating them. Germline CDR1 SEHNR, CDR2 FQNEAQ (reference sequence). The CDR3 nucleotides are TGTGCCAGCAGCTTAGGGGGAGGGGGGCCATGGGATGGCTACACCTTC. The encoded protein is CASSLGGGGPWDGYTF.

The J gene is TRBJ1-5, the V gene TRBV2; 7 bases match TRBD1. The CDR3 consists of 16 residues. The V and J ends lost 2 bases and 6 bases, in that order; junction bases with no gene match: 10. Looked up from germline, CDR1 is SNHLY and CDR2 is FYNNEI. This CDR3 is CASSERKDRDGQPQHF. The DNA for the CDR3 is TGTGCCAGCAGTGAACGAAAAGACAGGGACGGTCAGCCCCAGCATTTT.

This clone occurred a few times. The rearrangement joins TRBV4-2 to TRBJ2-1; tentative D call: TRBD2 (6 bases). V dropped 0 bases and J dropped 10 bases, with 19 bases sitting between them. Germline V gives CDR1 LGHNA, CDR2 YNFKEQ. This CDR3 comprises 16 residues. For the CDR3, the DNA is TGTGCCAGCAGCCAAGATCGCCGGGCGGTCGCGGGGGAGCAGTTCTTC. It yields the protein CASSQDRRAVAGEQFF.

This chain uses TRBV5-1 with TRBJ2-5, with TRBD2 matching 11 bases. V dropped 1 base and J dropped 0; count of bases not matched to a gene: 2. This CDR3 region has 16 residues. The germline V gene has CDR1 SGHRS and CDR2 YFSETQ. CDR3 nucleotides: TGCGCCAGCAGCTTGTTTAGCGGGAGGGACCAAGAGACCCAGTACTTC. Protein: CASSLFSGRDQETQYF.